The sequence of this TCR beta chain was determined in a study of Ad26.COV2.S vaccination and SARS-CoV-2 variants. The wider study: Participants got Ad26.COV2.S intramuscularly, once or twice 56 days apart.

Treatment indicated: approximately 18 received Ad26.COV2.S at low or high dose, single or two shots; about 5 received placebo; per-sample allocation not given. All samples were drawn on day 63, counting from the first vaccine or placebo injection. What was given as vaccine was an Ad26 vector encoding Wuhan-strain SARS-CoV-2 spike. Study-wide results and limits: Analytic work on TCR breadth and depth might have understated the full extent of total T cell responses.

In regard to this clone: The antigen is not known.

Data came from immunoSEQ multiplex PCR; TCRdb stores just in-frame clones and leaves some out. This table holds hundreds of thousands of clones, about 88% found once. The V and J ends lost 0 bases and 5 bases respectively, with 7 bases between them. Germline loops: CDR1 MGHRA, CDR2 YSYEKL. This CDR3 region has 13 residues. This receptor was obtained from a person between 18 and 59 years old who received the Ad26.COV2.S COVID-19 vaccine or a placebo. Sequences were derived from peripheral blood, sampled in a trial of Ad26.COV2.S vaccine versus placebo. The V gene is TRBV4-1, the J gene TRBJ1-2; D gene ambiguous. CDR3 protein: CASSQESRYGYTF. DNA of the CDR3: TGCGCCAGCAGCCAAGAATCGAGATATGGCTACACCTTC.